The subject of this entry is one TCR beta chain. The sample is drawn from a study of blood T cell repertoires in COVID-19. Study background: Researchers got acute and convalescent COVID-19 samples from the United States, Italy and Spain.

Trimming removed 2 bases at V and 7 bases at J, with 15 bases between. Germline V gene lookup returns CDR1 GTSNPN and CDR2 SVGIG (reference sequence). The length of the CDR3 is 15 residues. Original data processing: Cell counts per sample came from amplifying reference gene primers. TCRdb's table, derived via immunoSEQ multiplex PCR, lists solely in-frame clones and lacks some. V, J and clone size were drawn from that table, and D and trimming were deduced from the DNA. The sample carries a few hundred thousand clones, about 86% recorded once. The rearrangement links TRBV30 to TRBJ1-6, with D possibly TRBD1 on 5 matching bases. This TCR was recovered from a woman aged 50 to 65 with acute or convalescent COVID-19. The sample was peripheral blood. CDR3 region: CAWSFLGAANSPLHF. CDR3 coding DNA: TGTGCCTGGAGTTTTCTTGGGGCCGCGAATTCACCCCTCCACTTT.